This TCR beta chain derives from a study of early stage breast cancer tumors. Study-level background: Twelve of the 16 invasive tumors were ER+, PR+ and HER2-.

Clones were sequenced by immunoSEQ multiplex PCR, and TCRdb holds only the in-frame ones, with some missing. The sample has tens of thousands of clones, roughly three fifths seen once. A word on this clone: The antigen remains undetermined.

CDR1 is SGHDT and CDR2 is YYEEEE in the germline V gene. V lost 0 bases and J 1 base, leaving 10 bases between the germline ends. The CDR3 loop spans 15 amino acids. General observations from the study: Most shared enriched TCRB sequences were commonly generated ones. Tumors had roughly 2.6-fold higher T cell density than normal breast.

Specimen: breast tumor tissue. The genes are TRBV5-6 and TRBJ2-5; D not resolved. The sequence was obtained from a person aged 50-59 years with breast cancer. The CDR3 sequence: CASSLGPRIQETQYF. The CDR3 DNA sequence: TGTGCCAGCAGCTTGGGACCGAGAATCCAAGAGACCCAGTACTTC.